The present entry profiles one T cell receptor (beta chain) with its context. Its specificity is not known. The record originates from a study of cytomegalovirus exposure and HLA in healthy donors. Overall study findings and caveats: As a later analysis showed, several of the most significant clusters appeared to be linked to common viral pathogens.

This CDR3 comprises 16 residues. CDR1 and CDR2 (germline): ENHRY, SYGVKD. V was shortened by 0 bases and J by 8 bases, with 19 bases between the two germline ends. Vbeta (60) and Jbeta (13) primers were used in the PCR. Clones were sequenced by immunoSEQ multiplex PCR, and TCRdb holds only the in-frame ones, with some missing. Seen here are roughly 120,000 clones, roughly 80% observed once, and the top ten hold around 4%. The source of this sequence is a middle-aged woman in good health and CMV-seronegative. V is TRBV10-3 and J is TRBJ1-2; D is possibly TRBD1 (5 bases). Material for sequencing was PBMCs. CDR3 nucleotide sequence: TGTGCCATCAGTGAGTCAAGGGGTGAAAGGTGGCGGGGCTACACCTTC. The encoded protein is CAISESRGERWRGYTF.